The text below deals with one T cell receptor (beta chain). The target of this receptor is not known. Base quality data are lacking; no much larger clone is found one base away. This entry belongs to a study of blood T cell repertoires in COVID-19 (dated by TCRdb to 2020 to 2021). At the level of the whole study: Samples from collaborators originated in the United States, Italy and Spain and spanned both the acute and convalescent phases of COVID-19. The material from the prospective study consisted of cDNA or gDNA derived from T cells, B-cell-depleted T cells, or PBMCs. Deeply sampled blood TCRbeta repertoires from subjects exposed to, actively infected with, or recovered from COVID-19 were included in the dataset. The repertoires were released in a freely available public database intended as a resource for research on the immune response to SARS-CoV-2. Samples came from the ongoing ImmuneRACE study (first 160 participants) plus 1,254 subjects from 6 global collaborators. Nearly every sample came with metadata listing a de-identified subject ID, COVID-19 status, age in years and sex. HLA class I and class II types, where available, came from metadata supplied by the sample provider rather than from assay-based typing.

TCRbeta CDR3 regions were amplified from genomic DNA by means of the immunoSEQ Assay, a bias-controlled multiplex PCR. Per the source publication's procedure: Within the assay, amplification of reference gene primers was used to estimate how many nucleated cells each sample contained. To quantify the absolute abundance of each unique TCRbeta CDR3 rearrangement, sequence reads were collapsed and filtered. For each sample, productive Simpson clonality was calculated by taking the square root of Simpson's diversity index across productive rearrangements. In its TCRdb copy, this immuneACCESS table keeps in-frame sequences only and misses some clones. Where compared with another copy, unresolved V genes explain less than half of these, and the others have no known cause. From that table come the V and J calls and clone size; the DNA was used to work out D and trimming. The sample table holds roughly 260,000 clones, of which 65% to 90% were seen once. Around 5% of the sample comes from the top ten.

Collaborating institutions collected whole blood in K2EDTA tubes following their own protocols. Collaborator samples were shipped for TCRbeta analysis as frozen whole blood, isolated PBMCs, or DNA extracted from either sample type. Here is what the overall study found, with its caveats: How much clinical and demographic metadata was included differed by source and by participant, and the metadata was provided uncurated.

The TCR originated in a woman in her sixties or seventies with acute or convalescent COVID-19. Sequences were obtained from peripheral blood.

CDR3 region: CASSPQGWEDTQYF. The DNA reads TGCGCCAGCAGCCCACAGGGGTGGGAGGATACGCAGTATTTT. This chain is built from TRBV10-2 and TRBJ2-3; a stretch of 7 junction bases matches TRBD1. The CDR1 and CDR2 encoded by the germline V gene are WSHSY and SAAADI. Reading from cysteine to phenylalanine, the CDR3 counts 14 amino acids. The kept DNA is CDR3 alone, 42 bases in frame from the first base. V ends up 6 bases short and J 6 bases short, with an unmatched junction base count of 9.